This TCR beta chain was identified during a study of T cell changes during pregnancy in multiple sclerosis. The length of the CDR3 is 15 residues. The germline CDR1 and CDR2 sequences are MNHEY and SVGAGI. Germline trimming cut 10 bases from V and 1 base from J; bases unmatched to any gene: 13. Sequencing used immunoSEQ multiplex PCR; TCRdb keeps in-frame clones, though not all of them. The data show approximately 89,000 clones, approximately 95% seen once. Sequencing used peripheral blood, obtained after pregnancy. The rearrangement links TRBV6-5 to TRBJ2-7; 7 bases fit TRBD2. The source of this sequence is a female donor in good health, enrolled as a control in a pregnancy study. The DNA of the CDR3 is TGTGCCACCCAAGGGGACGGACTAGGGTCCTACGAGCAGTACTTC. This codes for CATQGDGLGSYEQYF.